This TCR beta chain appears in the sequencing data of a study of post-analysis software for immune sequencing data. Whole-study context: The courses of disease that were included comprised relapsing-remitting, secondary progressive and progressive-relapsing multiple sclerosis. Study findings and constraints: Patients showed TRBV5-6, TRBV5-1 and TRBV20-1 among five TRBV segments more frequent than in controls. Pronounced co-clustering by F measure was evident among identically batched samples. Those with multiple sclerosis, the patient group, showed significantly lower normalized Chao1 diversity than controls.

TCR beta cDNA libraries had unique molecular identifiers. TCRdb used MiXCR to reprocess the PCR reads, holding one entry per CDR3 protein. The table includes about half a million distinct CDR3 sequences, 30% to 40% detected once. A remark on this clonotype: Its matching antigen is unknown.

Germline CDR1 is SGHRS and CDR2 is YFSETQ. The CDR3 is made up of 13 amino acids. The V and J ends lost 3 bases and 4 bases, in that order; junction bases with no gene match: 3. The V and J genes are TRBV5-1 and TRBJ1-1, with 7 bases matching TRBD1. The material sequenced was blood. The origin of this receptor is a girl aged 2 to 17 with multiple sclerosis. The CDR3, as DNA: TGCGCCAGCAGCTGGGGACAGTCCACTGAAGCTTTCTTT. Protein sequence: CASSWGQSTEAFF.